These 6 T cell receptor beta chains were all obtained from the same sample, sequenced in a study of blood T cells in healthy people across ages (dated by TCRdb to the mid-2010s). The library was obtained by 5' RACE. The second PCR ran for about 6 to 11 cycles and used a J-beta primer mix along with a sample-barcoded 5' primer. Clones were called with MiXCR by TCRdb after fastp trimmed the public reads at Q25, and only in-frame beta chains were retained. CDR3 protein duplicates are merged, each entry listing the most common genes and DNA. This sample is represented by approximately 1,700,000 distinct CDR3 sequences; about two fifths of them were singletons. Clones ranked in the top ten supply under 25% of the sample. Sequenced sample: blood. Receptor source: a human donor in good health.

V and J are TRBV10-3 and TRBJ2-5; 7 positions agree with TRBD2. The CDR3 has 14 amino acids. Germline trimming cut 3 bases from V and 5 bases from J; bases unmatched to any gene: 6. Germline lookup yields CDR1 ENHRY and CDR2 SYGVKD. CDR3 in amino acids: CAISDISRGETQYF. In DNA form, the CDR3 reads TGTGCCATCAGTGATATATCGCGGGGGGAGACCCAGTACTTC.

The V gene is TRBV5-1, the J gene TRBJ1-1; 9 positions agree with TRBD1. V trimming: 4 bases; J trimming: 6 bases; junction bases outside the gene matches: 7. The CDR3 has 14 residues. From germline, CDR1 is SGHRS and CDR2 YFSETQ. DNA for the CDR3: TGCGCCAGCAGCCTTAGGACAGGGGCGGCTGAAGCTTTCTTT. Protein: CASSLRTGAAEAFF.

J is TRBJ2-3 and V is TRBV6-1, with 7 positions matching TRBD1. Trimming removed 5 bases from V and 2 bases from J; junction bases left unmatched: 16. This CDR3 has 18 amino acids. Germline V gene data show CDR1 as MNHNS and CDR2 as SASEGT. The CDR3 region is CASSTPRQGYRTTDTQYF. The CDR3 region has the DNA TGTGCCAGCAGTACCCCCCGACAGGGATATCGGACCACAGATACGCAGTATTTT.

The chain carries TRBV6-1 and TRBJ1-2; the match to TRBD1 covers 8 bases. The CDR3 runs to 18 residues. Germline CDR1 MNHNS, CDR2 SASEGT. V dropped 5 bases and J dropped 3; count of bases not matched to a gene: 17. This chain's CDR3 is CASSPNRTGRKGDYGYTF. CDR3 DNA sequence: TGTGCCAGCAGTCCCAACCGGACAGGGCGTAAAGGAGACTATGGCTACACCTTC.

The table lists this clonotype with a few counts. The V gene is TRBV12-3 or TRBV12-4, the J gene TRBJ1-1; 8 nucleotides match TRBD1. V gave up 7 bases and J gave up 2 bases; unmatched junction bases: 9. CDR3 size: 15 residues. The CDR3 reads CASTPLTGVNTEAFF. The CDR3 region has the DNA TGTGCCAGCACCCCCCTGACAGGGGTTAACACTGAAGCTTTCTTT.

This clonotype was observed a handful of times. The chain combines TRBV20-1 with TRBJ2-5; 7 bases align to TRBD1. The J segment lost 7 bases and the V segment lost 3 bases, leaving 11 bases of the junction unmatched. There are 14 residues in the CDR3. Germline V CDR1 and CDR2: DFQATT, SNEGSKA (reference sequence). The chain's CDR3 is CSASPGTERVTQYF. CDR3 coding DNA: TGCAGTGCTAGTCCCGGGACAGAAAGGGTGACCCAGTACTTC.